This T cell receptor beta chain was obtained from a study of vaccination and CD4 T cells after COVID-19 (dated by TCRdb to 2022 to 2024). Some background on the complete study: Convalescent patients had a positive SARS-CoV-2 result on nasal swab PCR, and of these patients, some 10 had mild disease and one had severe disease. The spike-specific CD4+ TCR repertoire was compared before and after mRNA vaccination in around ten COVID-19 convalescent patients and a few infection-naive healthy vaccine recipients. In the convalescent cohort there were six males and four females, among whom were two Hispanic individuals, seven Caucasians, two Asians and one multiracial person. Each participant got two doses of either the Pfizer-BioNTech BNT162b2 vaccine (n=8) or the Moderna mRNA-1273 vaccine (n=2). Post-COVID blood samples from convalescent patients were collected a median of approximately 100 days after diagnosis, with a range of roughly 30 to 161 days. The time from the second vaccine dose to post-vaccine blood sampling had a median of roughly 70 days and ranged from about 14 to 250 days. The research as a whole found: In convalescent patients, a median approximately 83% of post-vaccine SARS-CoV-2-reactive clones were detected only after vaccination, and vaccine-specific priming was suggested by this finding. Only a relatively small number of convalescent patients were included in the study, and early timepoints following natural infection were not analyzed. Of the vaccine-specific clones in convalescent patients, 304 of 307, or nearly all, reacted only to SARS-CoV-2 spike and did not cross-react with common cold coronaviruses. Although the median number of SARS-CoV-2-reactive clonotypes went up from roughly 22 after infection to 35 to 40 after vaccination, the increase was not significant.

Regarding this clonotype: Its antigen remains unidentified. Base qualities were left out, and no much larger clone turns up one base away.

Libraries were prepared through PCR. Sequencing relied on an Illumina iSeq 100. In the original analysis: Non-productive sequences were filtered out, and CDR3s that did not start with C, did not end with F or W, or were shorter than 7 amino acids were discarded. Levenshtein distances (stringdist) and unrooted phylogenetic trees (ape) in R version 3.6.1 were used to assess CDR3 homology. Using fastp at Q25 and MiXCR, TCRdb reprocessed the public reads and kept productive beta chains. For every CDR3 protein sequence, its rows merge into one entry that carries the most common genes and DNA. The V and J calls here are based on TCRdb, not the publication. In all, the sample holds about 15,000 distinct CDR3 sequences, and approximately 72% of those were seen once. The ten largest account for around 1.1% of the sample. The positive SARS-CoV-2 PCR tests of the convalescent patients were dated from March to December 2020, before the Alpha, Beta and Delta variants emerged in the United States. Ficoll-Paque Plus gradient centrifugation was used to isolate PBMCs from whole blood, and the isolated PBMCs were then either used fresh or cryopreserved at -140C.

Based on the germline V gene (reference sequence), the CDR1 and CDR2 sequences are DFQATT and SNEGSKA. V sheds 3 bases and J sheds 1 base, leaving 12 bases between their ends. The CDR3, cysteine through phenylalanine, is 14 amino acids long. Only the CDR3 portion is preserved as DNA: 42 bases, with reading frame beginning at the first base. Material: CD4+ T cells from blood, obtained after SARS-CoV-2 vaccination. The chain couples TRBV20-1 to TRBJ1-1, with an unclear D gene assignment. The receptor's source is a human donor who had recovered from COVID-19. In nucleotide form, the sequence is TGCAGTGCTAGGGAAGGCCGGGGGAACACTGAAGCTTTCTTT. This encodes CSAREGRGNTEAFF.